In this sample, the clone carrying this T cell receptor beta chain turned up a few times. Its matching antigen is unknown. Germline CDR1 MNHEY, CDR2 SVGAGI. The CDR3 has 14 residues. J lost 8 bases, V lost 3 bases, and 7 bases had no gene match. Time point denoted: week 23, last vaccination. Mutant IDH1 20-mer peptide, at 300 ug, made up each vaccine dose, with topical imiquimod. The source of the sample is a study of a mutant IDH1 vaccine in newly diagnosed glioma. TCRdb keeps only in-frame clones here, not all; method: immunoSEQ multiplex PCR. Of under 85,000 clones listed, approximately 85% are singletons.

The chain joins TRBV6-5 to TRBJ1-2; 9 bases match TRBD1. The TCR comes from a woman aged 50 to 60 with glioma. The sequenced sample was PBMCs, obtained from a glioma patient whose treatment included an IDH1 peptide vaccine. The DNA of the CDR3 is TGTGCCAGCAGTTATACGGGACAGGGCCCCGGCTACACCTTC. As protein: CASSYTGQGPGYTF.